The next 31 T cell receptor beta chains were all read from a single sample in a study of blood T cell repertoires in COVID-19. Sequencing used immunoSEQ multiplex PCR; TCRdb keeps in-frame clones, though not all of them. The table lists about 220,000 clones, under 90% of them singletons. The sequenced material came from peripheral blood. Receptor source: an older woman who had recovered from COVID-19.

This chain links TRBV6-5 with TRBJ1-4; 7 bases agree with TRBD1. The CDR3 extends over 15 amino acids. Per germline, CDR1 MNHEY and CDR2 SVGAGI. The ends lost 2 bases at V and 3 bases at J; junction bases unmatched: 3. The CDR3 region is CASSYRTGPNEKLFF. CDR3 sequence (DNA): TGTGCCAGCAGTTACAGGACAGGTCCTAATGAAAAACTGTTTTTT.

V is TRBV27 and J is TRBJ2-1, with TRBD1 matching over 10 bases. V shed 7 bases, J shed 6 bases, and the junction held 6 bases outside the gene matches. The CDR3 runs 14 residues. From germline, CDR1 is MNHEY and CDR2 SMNVEV (reference sequence). The CDR3 sequence is CASKDRGYRNEQFF. The CDR3 DNA follows: TGTGCCAGCAAGGACAGGGGGTACCGCAATGAGCAGTTCTTC.

The rearrangement joins TRBV2 to TRBJ2-6; perhaps TRBD1 as D (6 bases). The CDR3 totals 16 residues. Deletions cut 6 bases from V and 0 bases from J, with 12 bases between. Germline assignment: CDR1 SNHLY and CDR2 FYNNEI. Here the CDR3 reads CASSGQLSSGANVLTF. CDR3 nucleotides: TGTGCCAGCAGCGGACAGTTGAGCTCTGGGGCCAACGTCCTGACTTTC. The entire variable domain, with the rest obtained from reference TRBV2 and TRBJ2-6, is as follows: EPEVTQTPSHQVTQMGQEVILRCVPISNHLYFYWYRQILGQKVEFLVSFYNNEISEKSEIFDDQFSVERPDGSNFTLKIRSTKLEDSAMYFCASSGQLSSGANVLTFGAGSRLTVL.

The CDR3 protein is CASSQALSFSGNTIYF. The DNA of the CDR3 is TGCGCCAGCAGCCAAGCGCTCAGTTTCTCTGGAAACACCATATATTTT. The rearrangement links TRBV4-1 to TRBJ1-3; D is uncertain. The germline V gene has CDR1 MGHRA and CDR2 YSYEKL. Deletions cut 1 base from V and 0 bases from J, with 10 bases between. CDR3 length equals 16 residues.

The chain combines TRBV5-4 with TRBJ1-1; D is unclear. Between the trimmed V and J ends, which lost 4 bases and 4 bases, there was a span of 17 bases. CDR1 and CDR2 from the germline V gene are SGHNT and YYREEE (reference sequence). This CDR3 has 15 amino acids. CDR3 amino acids: CASSPRWAEVTEAFF. The DNA for the CDR3 is TGTGCCAGCAGCCCAAGGTGGGCGGAGGTCACTGAAGCTTTCTTT.

Written as DNA, the CDR3 is TGTGCCAGCAGCTCCGAGGACAGGGGGGAGCAGTTCTTC. This codes for CASSSEDRGEQFF. This chain links TRBV7-3 with TRBJ2-1; 10 positions agree with TRBD1. Germline assignment: CDR1 SGHTA and CDR2 FQGTGA. Losses at the gene ends were 4 bases for V and 10 bases for J; bases not matched to a gene: 4. This CDR3 contains 13 residues.

J is TRBJ2-1 and V is TRBV7-2; tentatively, D is TRBD1 (6 bases). This CDR3 spans 15 amino acids. Trimming left V 4 bases short and J 2 bases short, with 12 bases between. The V gene's germline CDR1 is SGHTA and CDR2 FQGNSA. The CDR3 DNA reads as TGTGCCAGCAGCTCTTACAGGGAACCCTACAATGAGCAGTTCTTC. Protein product: CASSSYREPYNEQFF.

This chain uses TRBV21-1 with TRBJ1-1. TRBV21-1 has pseudogene status. This CDR3 region has 15 residues. CDR3 residues: CAVRTIGNNDTEAFF. CDR3 coding DNA: TGTGCCGTGCGTACTATTGGAAACAACGACACTGAAGCTTTCTTT.

The rearrangement joins TRBV7-2 to TRBJ2-1; TRBD2 agrees at 13 bases. The CDR3 is 17 amino acids. From germline, CDR1 is SGHTA and CDR2 FQGNSA. With V trimmed by 8 bases and J by 0 bases, 7 bases remained unmatched. CDR3 DNA sequence: TGTGCCAGCCCGGGACTAGCGGGGCCCCTCTCCTACAATGAGCAGTTCTTC. This codes for CASPGLAGPLSYNEQFF.

The chain recombines TRBV5-1 with TRBJ2-1, with D unresolved. V was shortened by 3 bases and J by 3 bases, with 4 bases between the two germline ends. This CDR3 is 12 amino acids long. Germline V gives CDR1 SGHRS, CDR2 YFSETQ. The CDR3, as DNA: TGCGCCAGCAGCTACGGCTACAATGAGCAGTTCTTC. It is translated as CASSYGYNEQFF.

The chain recombines TRBV6-6 with TRBJ1-5; 10 nucleotides line up with TRBD1. The CDR3 loop spans 16 amino acids. The ends lost 2 bases at V and 5 bases at J; junction bases unmatched: 6. In germline, CDR1 is MNHNY, CDR2 SVGAGI (reference sequence). CDR3 in amino acids: CASSYGGQGLYQPQHF. As DNA, the CDR3 is TGTGCCAGCAGTTACGGGGGACAGGGGTTGTATCAGCCCCAGCATTTT.

The V and J genes are TRBV15 and TRBJ2-2; TRBD2 matches 12 bases. The germline V gene has CDR1 LNHNV and CDR2 YYDKDF (reference sequence). The V and J ends lost 1 base and 3 bases, in that order; junction bases with no gene match: 0. This CDR3 contains 16 residues. CDR3 in amino acids: CATSRGTSGDTGELFF. The CDR3 DNA is TGTGCCACCAGCAGAGGGACTAGCGGGGACACCGGGGAGCTGTTTTTT.

The genes are TRBV19 and TRBJ1-2, with 7 bases aligning to TRBD1. Looked up from germline, CDR1 is LNHDA and CDR2 is SQIVND (reference sequence). There are 16 residues in the CDR3. J was trimmed by 0 bases and V by 4 bases; bases with no gene match: 8. For the CDR3, the DNA is TGTGCCAGTAGTACCAACAGGGGATGGTCTAACTATGGCTACACCTTC. Its translation: CASSTNRGWSNYGYTF.

This rearrangement joins TRBV4-1 to TRBJ2-5, with 10 nucleotides matching TRBD2. With 0 bases clipped from V and 7 bases from J, the junction kept 5 bases outside the gene matches. Germline assignment: CDR1 MGHRA and CDR2 YSYEKL. The CDR3 totals 15 residues. The DNA of the CDR3 is TGCGCCAGCAGCCAAGAACAGCGGGGGGGCGTGACCCAGTACTTC. As protein: CASSQEQRGGVTQYF.

This rearrangement joins TRBV28 to TRBJ2-7, with TRBD1 matching over 9 bases. The CDR3 has 16 amino acids. The J segment lost 3 bases and the V segment lost 6 bases, leaving 12 bases of the junction unmatched. The germline CDR1 and CDR2 sequences are MDHEN and SYDVKM. The CDR3 sequence is CASSLILRDRVYEQYF. CDR3 coding DNA: TGTGCCAGCAGCCTGATTTTGCGGGACAGGGTCTACGAGCAGTACTTC. Variable domain in full (rest from reference TRBV28 and TRBJ2-7): DVKVTQSSRYLVKRTGEKVFLECVQDMDHENMFWYRQDPGLGLRLIYFSYDVKMKEKGDIPEGYSVSREKKERFSLILESASTNQTSMYLCASSLILRDRVYEQYFGPGTRLTVT.

J is TRBJ2-3 and V is TRBV4-3, with D uncertain. The CDR3 has 15 amino acids. Germline lookup yields CDR1 LGHNA and CDR2 YSLEER. V lost 0 bases and J lost 2, with 9 bases in between. This CDR3 reads CASSQDSVYTDTQYF. CDR3 in DNA: TGCGCCAGCAGCCAAGATTCGGTCTACACAGATACGCAGTATTTT.

V usage is TRBV29-1 and J usage is TRBJ1-2; 11 positions agree with TRBD1. The CDR3 spans 15 residues. V dropped 5 bases and J dropped 4; count of bases not matched to a gene: 9. The germline V gene has CDR1 SQVTM and CDR2 ANQGSEA. In nucleotides, the CDR3 is TGCAGCGTTTCGGACAGGGGGCACGGAATCTATGGCTACACCTTC. Translated, it gives CSVSDRGHGIYGYTF.

The CDR3 DNA sequence: TGTGCCAGCAGCCTGACAGCCTTGAACACTGAAGCTTTCTTT. It specifies CASSLTALNTEAFF. The V gene is TRBV9, the J gene TRBJ1-1; the D gene is possibly TRBD1 (5 bases). Germline CDR1 and CDR2: SGDLS and YYNGEE. The CDR3 totals 14 residues. V lost 4 bases and J 0 bases, leaving 10 bases between the germline ends.

This chain uses TRBV5-4 with TRBJ2-3, with D tentatively TRBD1 (5 bases). This CDR3 has 13 residues. With 5 bases removed from V and 4 bases from J, the gap between germline ends came to 11 bases. Germline V gene data show CDR1 as SGHNT and CDR2 as YYREEE (reference sequence). The CDR3 DNA sequence: TGTGCCAGCAGACAGGACGGATCAGATACGCAGTATTTT. Protein: CASRQDGSDTQYF.

The rearrangement uses TRBV2 and TRBJ2-7; possible D gene TRBD2, 5 bases. CDR3 length equals 14 residues. The V end lost 3 bases, the J end lost 3 bases, and 12 bases lay between the germline ends. Germline assignment: CDR1 SNHLY and CDR2 FYNNEI. CDR3 in amino acids: CASSEEAADYEQYF. CDR3 coding DNA: TGTGCCAGCAGTGAGGAGGCGGCGGACTACGAGCAGTACTTC.

This rearrangement joins TRBV2 to TRBJ1-5; TRBD1 matches 11 bases. The CDR3 length is 16 residues. Germline values: CDR1 SNHLY, CDR2 FYNNEI. J lost 4 bases, V lost 3 bases, and 5 bases had no gene match. DNA for the CDR3: TGTGCCAGCAGTGATCCAGGACAGGGGGCAAATCAGCCCCAGCATTTT. The encoded protein is CASSDPGQGANQPQHF.

The rearrangement links TRBV7-9 to TRBJ1-1, with D unresolved. V was cut by 4 bases and J by 1 base, with 7 bases left in between. Germline CDR1 and CDR2: SEHNR and FQNEAQ (reference sequence). The CDR3 is 13 residues long. The CDR3 here is CASSSVQNTEAFF. Written as DNA, the CDR3 is TGTGCCAGCAGCTCGGTCCAGAACACTGAAGCTTTCTTT.

The V gene is TRBV11-2, the J gene TRBJ2-1; TRBD2 aligns across 13 bases. After removal of 5 bases from V and 0 bases from J, the junction contained 7 bases not matched to a gene. The CDR3 has 18 amino acids. Germline V gene data show CDR1 as SGHAT and CDR2 as FQNNGV. CDR3 sequence reads: CASSTKGLAGSSYNEQFF. Here the CDR3 DNA reads TGTGCCAGCAGCACTAAGGGACTAGCGGGGAGCTCCTACAATGAGCAGTTCTTC. Combining the CDR3 with reference TRBV11-2 and TRBJ2-1 gives the whole variable domain EAGVAQSPRYKIIEKRQSVAFWCNPISGHATLYWYQQILGQGPKLLIQFQNNGVVDDSQLPKDRFSAERLKGVDSTLKIQPAKLEDSAVYLCASSTKGLAGSSYNEQFFGPGTRLTVL.

The rearrangement joins TRBV5-1 to TRBJ2-7; 10 nucleotides agree with TRBD1. CDR1 and CDR2 from the germline V gene are SGHRS and YFSETQ. There are 15 residues in the CDR3. J lost 4 bases, V lost 0 bases, and 4 bases had no gene match. CDR3 bases: TGCGCCAGCAGCTTGGCCCCGGGACAGGGGTACGAGCAGTACTTC. Residues: CASSLAPGQGYEQYF.

J is TRBJ2-1 and V is TRBV11-3; TRBD1 might be the D (6 bases). Trimming pared 8 bases from V and 8 bases from J, leaving 22 bases between. This CDR3 has 15 residues. Germline values: CDR1 SGHNT, CDR2 YENEEA. The CDR3 sequence is CASSLGAYPGDEQFF. CDR3 coding DNA: TGTGCCAGCTCTTTGGGGGCCTACCCCGGGGATGAGCAGTTCTTC.

The genes are TRBV24-1 and TRBJ2-7, with 9 bases aligning to TRBD2. The V and J ends lost 8 bases and 6 bases, in that order; junction bases with no gene match: 19. The germline V gene has CDR1 KGHDR and CDR2 SFDVKD. This CDR3 has 17 residues. The CDR3 here is CATNPCLARTSESEQYF. CDR3 bases: TGTGCCACCAATCCCTGCCTAGCGCGGACTAGCGAGAGCGAGCAGTACTTC.

The gene calls are TRBV7-9 and TRBJ2-6; 11 nucleotides agree with TRBD1. The CDR3 covers 19 residues. The V and J ends lost 0 bases and 2 bases, in that order; junction bases with no gene match: 6. CDR1 and CDR2 (germline): SEHNR, FQNEAQ (reference sequence). This chain's CDR3 is CASSLAPGQGVPGANVLTF. CDR3 in DNA: TGTGCCAGCAGCTTAGCTCCGGGACAGGGGGTACCTGGGGCCAACGTCCTGACTTTC. The full variable domain, with the rest looked up from reference TRBV7-9 and TRBJ2-6, is DTGVSQNPRHKITKRGQNVTFRCDPISEHNRLYWYRQTLGQGPEFLTYFQNEAQLEKSRLLSDRFSAERPKGSFSTLEIQRTEQGDSAMYLCASSLAPGQGVPGANVLTFGAGSRLTVL.

V and J are TRBV7-6 and TRBJ2-3, with TRBD2 as a possible D gene (6 bases). Germline V gene sequence: CDR1 SGHVS, CDR2 FNYEAQ. The CDR3 loop spans 14 amino acids. Trimming pared 2 bases from V and 6 bases from J, leaving 12 bases between. This CDR3 reads CASSLRPGGDTQYF. DNA of the CDR3: TGTGCCAGCAGCTTAAGGCCCGGAGGGGATACGCAGTATTTT.

The chain couples TRBV5-5 to TRBJ2-7; perhaps TRBD1 as D (5 bases). Trimming stripped 1 base from V and 4 bases from J, with 15 bases between. Germline CDR1 reads SGHKS; CDR2 reads YYEKEE (reference sequence). The CDR3 is 15 residues long. CDR3 sequence: CASSLSSGPMYEQYF. The CDR3, as DNA: TGTGCCAGCAGCTTGTCGTCAGGGCCTATGTACGAGCAGTACTTC.

This chain links TRBV7-8 with TRBJ2-3; D is possibly TRBD2 (6 bases). Germline CDR1 SGHVS, CDR2 FQNEAQ. V lost 7 bases and J 1 base, leaving 15 bases between the germline ends. The CDR3 totals 15 residues. In DNA, the CDR3 is TGTGCCAGCATACGTAGGAGGGTGGGCACAGATACGCAGTATTTT. As protein: CASIRRRVGTDTQYF.

This chain joins TRBV29-1 and TRBJ1-4, with 8 nucleotides matching TRBD1. The CDR3 totals 15 residues. Trimming cost V 4 bases and J 7 bases; bases outside gene matches: 11. Per germline, CDR1 SQVTM and CDR2 ANQGSEA. The CDR3 DNA reads as TGCAGCGTTGGAGGGACAGGTGGGGCTACTGAAAAACTGTTTTTT. Residues: CSVGGTGGATEKLFF.